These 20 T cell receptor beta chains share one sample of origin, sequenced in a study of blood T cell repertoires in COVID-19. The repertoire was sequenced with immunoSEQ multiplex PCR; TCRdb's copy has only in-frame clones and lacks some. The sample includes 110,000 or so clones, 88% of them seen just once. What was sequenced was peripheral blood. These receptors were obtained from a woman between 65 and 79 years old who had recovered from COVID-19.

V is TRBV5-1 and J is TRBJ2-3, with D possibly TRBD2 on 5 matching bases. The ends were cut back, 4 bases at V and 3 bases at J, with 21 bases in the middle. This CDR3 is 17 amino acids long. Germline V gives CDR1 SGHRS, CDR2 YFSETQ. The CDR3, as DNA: TGCGCCAGCAGCCTGGACTCTTATCGAGGGAAGACAGATACGCAGTATTTT. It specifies CASSLDSYRGKTDTQYF.

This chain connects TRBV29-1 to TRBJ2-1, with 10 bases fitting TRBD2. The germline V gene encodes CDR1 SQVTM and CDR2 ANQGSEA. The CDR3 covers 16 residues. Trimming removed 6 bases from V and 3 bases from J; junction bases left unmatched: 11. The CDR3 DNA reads TGCAGCGTGCTACCCGATAGCGGGAGGTACTACAATGAGCAGTTCTTC. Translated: CSVLPDSGRYYNEQFF.

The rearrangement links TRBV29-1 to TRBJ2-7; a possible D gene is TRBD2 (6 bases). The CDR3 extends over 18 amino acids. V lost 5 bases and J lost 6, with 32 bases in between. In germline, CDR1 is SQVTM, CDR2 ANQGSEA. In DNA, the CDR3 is TGCAGCGTTAACGCGATTGCGGGGCGTATGGGAGGAGGGGCCGAGCAGTACTTC. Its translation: CSVNAIAGRMGGGAEQYF.

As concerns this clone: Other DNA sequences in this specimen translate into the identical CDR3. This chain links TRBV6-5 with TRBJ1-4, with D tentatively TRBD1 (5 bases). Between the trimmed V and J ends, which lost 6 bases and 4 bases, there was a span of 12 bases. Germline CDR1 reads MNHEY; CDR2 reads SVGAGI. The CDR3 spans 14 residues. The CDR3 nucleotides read TGTGCCAGCAGACGCCAGGGCTTTAATGAAAAACTGTTTTTT. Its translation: CASRRQGFNEKLFF.

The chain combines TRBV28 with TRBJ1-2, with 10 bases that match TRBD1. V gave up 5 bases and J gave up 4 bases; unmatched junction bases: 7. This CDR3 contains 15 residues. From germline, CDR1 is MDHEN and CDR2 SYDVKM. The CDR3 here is CASSPTGQGIYGYTF. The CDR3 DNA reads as TGTGCCAGCAGTCCGACGGGACAGGGGATCTATGGCTACACCTTC.

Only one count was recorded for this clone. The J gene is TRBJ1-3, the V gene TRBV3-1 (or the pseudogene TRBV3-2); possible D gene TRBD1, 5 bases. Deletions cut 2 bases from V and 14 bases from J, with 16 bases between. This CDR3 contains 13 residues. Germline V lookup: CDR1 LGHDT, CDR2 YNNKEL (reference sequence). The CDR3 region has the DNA TGTGCCAGCAGCCAATGGAGTGACGGGGGTCTATATTTT. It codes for CASSQWSDGGLYF.

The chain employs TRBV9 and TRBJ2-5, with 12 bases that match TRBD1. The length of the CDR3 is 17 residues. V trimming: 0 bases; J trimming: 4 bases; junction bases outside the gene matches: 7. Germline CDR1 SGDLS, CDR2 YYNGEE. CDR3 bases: TGTGCCAGCAGCGTAGGTTTGGGGACAGGGGGCGTAGAGACCCAGTACTTC. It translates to CASSVGLGTGGVETQYF.

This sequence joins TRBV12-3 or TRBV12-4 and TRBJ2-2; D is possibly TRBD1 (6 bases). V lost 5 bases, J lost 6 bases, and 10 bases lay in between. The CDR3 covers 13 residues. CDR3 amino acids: CASSATGPGELFF. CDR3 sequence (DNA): TGTGCCAGCAGTGCTACAGGGCCCGGGGAGCTGTTTTTT.

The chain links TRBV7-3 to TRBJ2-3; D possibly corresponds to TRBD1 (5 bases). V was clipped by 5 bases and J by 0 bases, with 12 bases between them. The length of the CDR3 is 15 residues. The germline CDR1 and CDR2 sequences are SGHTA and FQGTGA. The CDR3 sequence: CASSAARQSTDTQYF. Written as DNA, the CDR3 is TGTGCCAGCAGCGCTGCAAGACAGAGCACAGATACGCAGTATTTT.

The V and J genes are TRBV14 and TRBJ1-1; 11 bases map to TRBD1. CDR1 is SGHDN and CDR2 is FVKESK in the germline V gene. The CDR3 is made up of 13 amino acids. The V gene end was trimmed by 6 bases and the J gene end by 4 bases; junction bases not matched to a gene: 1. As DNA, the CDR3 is TGTGCCAGCAGGGGACAGGGGGGCACTGAAGCTTTCTTT. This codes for CASRGQGGTEAFF.

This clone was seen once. DNA for the CDR3: TGTGCCAGCAGTACTAGCGGGAGGCCTCACAATGAGCAGTTCTTC. It specifies CASSTSGRPHNEQFF. V usage is TRBV6-4 and J usage is TRBJ2-1, with 12 bases matching TRBD2. CDR3 length equals 15 residues. CDR1 MRHNA and CDR2 SNTAGT come from the germline V gene. With V trimmed by 5 bases and J by 5 bases, 4 bases remained unmatched.

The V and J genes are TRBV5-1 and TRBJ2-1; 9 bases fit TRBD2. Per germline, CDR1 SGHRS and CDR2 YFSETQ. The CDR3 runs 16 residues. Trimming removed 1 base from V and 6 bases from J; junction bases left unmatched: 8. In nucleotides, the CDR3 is TGCGCCAGCAGCTTGCCCCATAGCGGGAGAGGCAATGAGCAGTTCTTC. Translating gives CASSLPHSGRGNEQFF.

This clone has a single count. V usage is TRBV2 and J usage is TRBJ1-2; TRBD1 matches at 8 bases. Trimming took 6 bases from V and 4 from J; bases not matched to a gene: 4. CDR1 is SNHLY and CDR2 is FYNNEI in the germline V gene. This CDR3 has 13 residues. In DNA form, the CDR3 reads TGTGCCAGCAGAACAGGGGGAACCTATGGCTACACCTTC. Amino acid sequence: CASRTGGTYGYTF.

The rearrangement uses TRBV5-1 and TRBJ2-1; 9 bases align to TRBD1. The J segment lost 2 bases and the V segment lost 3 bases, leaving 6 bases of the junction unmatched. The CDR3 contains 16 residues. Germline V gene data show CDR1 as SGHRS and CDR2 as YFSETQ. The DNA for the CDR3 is TGCGCCAGCAGCTCTTTACAGGGGGCGGCCTACAATGAGCAGTTCTTC. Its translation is CASSSLQGAAYNEQFF.

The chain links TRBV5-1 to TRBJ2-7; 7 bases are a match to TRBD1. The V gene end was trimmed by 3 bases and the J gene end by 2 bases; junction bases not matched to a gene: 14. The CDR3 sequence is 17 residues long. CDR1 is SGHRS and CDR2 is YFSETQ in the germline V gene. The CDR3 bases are TGCGCCAGCAGCTGGAGTCCCGGACAGGCGAACCCCTACGAGCAGTACTTC. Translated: CASSWSPGQANPYEQYF.

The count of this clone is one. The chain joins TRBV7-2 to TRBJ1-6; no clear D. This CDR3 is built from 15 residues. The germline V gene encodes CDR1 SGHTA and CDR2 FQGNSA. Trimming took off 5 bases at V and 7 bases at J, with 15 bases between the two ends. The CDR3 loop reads CASSPRRGGNSPLHF. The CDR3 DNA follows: TGTGCCAGCAGCCCTCGCCGGGGAGGGAATTCACCCCTCCACTTT. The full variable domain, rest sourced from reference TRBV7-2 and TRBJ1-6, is GAGVSQSPSNKVTEKGKDVELRCDPISGHTALYWYRQSLGQGLEFLIYFQGNSAPDKSGLPSDRFSAERTGGSVSTLTIQRTQQEDSAVYLCASSPRRGGNSPLHFGNGTRLTVT.

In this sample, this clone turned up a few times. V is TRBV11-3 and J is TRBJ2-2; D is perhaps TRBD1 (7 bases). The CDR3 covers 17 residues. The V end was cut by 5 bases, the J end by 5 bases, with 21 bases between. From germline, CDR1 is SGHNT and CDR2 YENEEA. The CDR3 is CASSERGNRGRTGELFF. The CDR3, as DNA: TGTGCCAGCAGCGAACGGGGGAACAGGGGCAGGACCGGGGAGCTGTTTTTT.

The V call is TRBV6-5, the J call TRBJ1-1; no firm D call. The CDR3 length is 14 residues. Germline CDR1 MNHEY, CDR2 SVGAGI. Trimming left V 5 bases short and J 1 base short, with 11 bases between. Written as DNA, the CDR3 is TGTGCCAGCAGTCTCCGTAGTGGGAACACTGAAGCTTTCTTT. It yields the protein CASSLRSGNTEAFF.

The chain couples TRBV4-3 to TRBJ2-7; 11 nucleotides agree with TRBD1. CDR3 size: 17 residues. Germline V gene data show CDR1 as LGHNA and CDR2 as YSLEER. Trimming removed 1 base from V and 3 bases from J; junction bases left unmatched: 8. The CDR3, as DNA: TGCGCCAGCAGCCAAGTCGTTTCCGGGACAGGGGGCTACGAGCAGTACTTC. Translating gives CASSQVVSGTGGYEQYF.

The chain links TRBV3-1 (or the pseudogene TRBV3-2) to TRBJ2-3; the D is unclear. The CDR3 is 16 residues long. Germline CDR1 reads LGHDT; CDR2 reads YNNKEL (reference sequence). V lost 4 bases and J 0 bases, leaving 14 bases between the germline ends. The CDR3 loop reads CASSPRGYRSTDTQYF. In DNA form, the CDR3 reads TGTGCCAGCAGCCCAAGAGGCTACCGAAGCACAGATACGCAGTATTTT.